This TCR beta chain came from a study of radiotherapy plus CTLA-4 blockade in lung cancer. Study-wide context: Overall, roughly 18% of patients showed an objective response, while around 34% attained disease control. General observations from the study: Researchers report tumor-derived TCR clones expanding in blood after radiotherapy plus ipilimumab. Early blood T cell clone dynamics reportedly forecast response best, with interferon-beta.

Sequencing was performed with immunoSEQ multiplex PCR; in TCRdb, only in-frame clones are kept and a portion is missing. This sample has about 48,000 clones; less than 90% occur once, and the top ten carry 17%. Concerning this clone itself: Its target is unknown.

The CDR3 loop spans 11 amino acids. Trimming cost V 2 bases and J 6 bases, with 8 bases left between them. Germline V CDR1 and CDR2: DFQATT, SNEGSKA (reference sequence). This chain links TRBV20-1 with TRBJ2-7; D ambiguous. The sample in question was peripheral blood, obtained from a patient treated with radiotherapy plus ipilimumab. The source of this sequence is a human donor with non-small cell lung cancer that progressed on radiotherapy plus ipilimumab. Some clones in this sample may be carry-over from other donors' samples. The CDR3 bases are TGCAGTGCTAGAATACGGTCCGAGCAGTACTTC. Its translation is CSARIRSEQYF.